This T cell receptor (beta chain) was profiled in a study of cytomegalovirus exposure and HLA in healthy donors. The CDR3 consists of 13 residues. Losses at the gene ends were 4 bases for V and 6 bases for J; bases not matched to a gene: 3. The germline V gene has CDR1 MNHEY and CDR2 SMNVEV (reference sequence). 60 Vbeta and 13 Jbeta primers were used in PCR. The protocol was immunoSEQ multiplex PCR, while the TCRdb copy is restricted to in-frame clones and leaves out a portion. The sample has approximately 180,000 clones, about 86% seen once. As to this clone: The antigen is unknown.

Study observations and caveats: The study put 150 or so TCR beta chains on its list as cytomegalovirus-associated. A link between a missense DCLRE1C variant and TCR beta V- and J-gene trimming emerged from a later analysis.

V is TRBV27 and J is TRBJ2-3; 8 positions match TRBD1. The sequenced sample was PBMCs. The receptor was derived from a woman aged 30 to 39 in good health and CMV-seronegative. The CDR3 DNA is TGTGCCAGCAGTTCAGGGGGCGGGGATACGCAGTATTTT. It yields the protein CASSSGGGDTQYF.